The source of this TCR beta chain is a study of OX40 agonist ivuxolimab in advanced cancers. Overall study context: Prior checkpoint blockade (anti-PD-1, anti-PD-L1 or anti-CTLA-4) was permitted; 35% to 50% had it.

Notes on this clone: Its target is unknown.

V lost 0 bases to trimming and J lost 0 bases, with 15 bases between them. The germline gives CDR1 LGHNA, CDR2 YSLEER. The CDR3 is made up of 17 amino acids. Study-wide results and limits: The study found that CD8+ T cells averaged more expanded clones than CD4+. Relatively little clonal expansion, among the lowest observed, appeared in partial responders at 0.1-3.0 mg/kg. What antigens the expanded peripheral T cells recognized was never established.

Profiled with immunoSEQ multiplex PCR; TCRdb holds only in-frame clones, not every one. There are about 81,000 clones in the sample; roughly 91% occur only once, and 14% lies in the top ten. This receptor was taken from an adult with an advanced solid tumor such as melanoma, head and neck, liver or kidney cancer. The chain combines TRBV4-3 with TRBJ2-7; D might be TRBD1 or TRBD2, each matching 5 bases. Sequences were derived from CD4+ or CD8+ T cells sorted from blood, sampled in a trial of the OX40 agonist ivuxolimab. CDR3 sequence reads: CASSQDRGSGYSYEQYF. As DNA, the CDR3 is TGCGCCAGCAGCCAAGATAGGGGCAGCGGATACTCCTACGAGCAGTACTTC.